The next 7 T cell receptor beta chains were all read from a single sample in a study of T cell responses to AZD1222 COVID-19 vaccine. This table comes from immunoSEQ multiplex PCR, and its TCRdb copy is limited to in-frame clones, with some not included. The table shows 150,000 or so clones, with 91% occurring only once. Sequences were derived from peripheral blood, sampled 28 days after the second AZD1222 dose. The receptors originated from an adult who received the AZD1222 COVID-19 vaccine.

This clone appeared a few times. The V gene is TRBV6-6, the J gene TRBJ1-5; 7 bases map to TRBD1. The CDR3 has 15 residues. The V and J ends lost 6 bases and 2 bases, in that order; junction bases with no gene match: 7. Looked up from germline, CDR1 is MNHNY and CDR2 is SVGAGI (reference sequence). The CDR3 region has the DNA TGTGCCAGCAGCCTCGCGCAGGGGGGCAATCAGCCCCAGCATTTT. It is translated as CASSLAQGGNQPQHF.

The J gene is TRBJ1-2, the V gene TRBV10-3; a weak D match, TRBD1 (5 bases). The germline V gene encodes CDR1 ENHRY and CDR2 SYGVKD. This CDR3 has 16 residues. V lost 0 bases and J 8 bases, leaving 19 bases between the germline ends. The CDR3 coding sequence is TGTGCCATCAGTGAGTCGTTCCCTCGGGACTCGGAAGGCTACACCTTC. Amino acids: CAISESFPRDSEGYTF.

In its sample, this clone was seen once. The rearrangement joins TRBV10-3 to TRBJ1-2; 9 nucleotides line up with TRBD1. J lost 2 bases, V lost 8 bases, and 9 bases had no gene match. Germline loops: CDR1 ENHRY, CDR2 SYGVKD. CDR3 length: 15 amino acids. The CDR3 DNA sequence: TGTGCCATCCGGGACAGGGACTCCCTAAACTATGGCTACACCTTC. It encodes CAIRDRDSLNYGYTF.

The rearrangement joins TRBV7-8 to TRBJ2-1; 11 nucleotides agree with TRBD2. The CDR3 is 15 residues long. Germline-derived CDR1 and CDR2 are SGHVS and FQNEAQ. The V gene end was trimmed by 5 bases and the J gene end by 5 bases; junction bases not matched to a gene: 5. For the CDR3, the DNA is TGTGCCAGCAGCACACTAGCGGGGGCTAACAATGAGCAGTTCTTC. Its protein is CASSTLAGANNEQFF.

The chain combines TRBV6-4 with TRBJ2-2; D unresolved. V lost 6 bases and J lost 8, with 13 bases in between. CDR1 and CDR2 (germline): MRHNA, SNTAGT. The CDR3 covers 13 residues. CDR3 nucleotide sequence: TGTGCCAGCAGGGATCCTCCGGAAGGGGAGCTGTTTTTT. Its translation: CASRDPPEGELFF.

This clone appeared a single time. The chain is built from TRBV6-2 or TRBV6-3 and TRBJ1-5; D might be TRBD1 (6 bases). The V gene's germline CDR1 is MNHEY and CDR2 SVGEGT. This CDR3 is 16 amino acids long. V lost 2 bases, J lost 1 base, and 12 bases lay in between. The CDR3 region has the DNA TGTGCCAGCAGTTACGGTCTCGACAGGAGCAATCAGCCCCAGCATTTT. Translating gives CASSYGLDRSNQPQHF.

The chain combines TRBV3-1 (or the pseudogene TRBV3-2) with TRBJ1-1; maybe TRBD1 (5 bases). Germline loops: CDR1 LGHDT, CDR2 YNNKEL (reference sequence). The CDR3 sequence is 13 residues long. Trimming removed 4 bases from V and 7 bases from J, with 13 bases in between. CDR3 in amino acids: CASSRGTVGEAFF. For the CDR3, the DNA is TGTGCCAGCAGCCGAGGGACCGTAGGTGAAGCTTTCTTT.